The 10 T cell receptor beta chains below come from one sample, sequenced in a study of cytomegalovirus exposure and HLA in healthy donors. TCRdb keeps only in-frame clones here, not all; method: immunoSEQ multiplex PCR. The top ten clones hold roughly 2% of a sample with about 120,000 clones, over 65% of them seen once. The specimen was PBMCs. These receptors were collected from a woman aged 30 to 39 in good health and CMV-seronegative.

The genes are TRBV19 and TRBJ2-1; TRBD2 might be the D (5 bases). This CDR3 contains 16 residues. V was trimmed by 7 bases and J by 0 bases, leaving 16 bases between them. Germline assignment: CDR1 LNHDA and CDR2 SQIVND (reference sequence). CDR3 DNA sequence: TGTGCCAGTACCCCAAGAGGGCCTAGCTCCTACAATGAGCAGTTCTTC. This codes for CASTPRGPSSYNEQFF.

The V gene is TRBV7-2, the J gene TRBJ2-5, with D unresolved. The CDR3 extends over 12 amino acids. CDR1 is SGHTA, CDR2 FQGNSA, per germline. V lost 5 bases and J 4 bases, leaving 8 bases between the germline ends. This chain's CDR3 is CASSRHAETQYF. The CDR3 bases are TGTGCCAGCAGCAGACATGCAGAGACCCAGTACTTC.

V is TRBV2 and J is TRBJ1-5; TRBD1 agrees at 9 bases. Germline lookup yields CDR1 SNHLY and CDR2 FYNNEI. V lost 4 bases and J lost 6; bases outside the gene matches: 19. The CDR3 totals 19 residues. The CDR3 protein is CASSGVRGTGQKAGQPQHF. For the CDR3, the DNA is TGTGCCAGCAGTGGGGTGCGGGGGACAGGGCAAAAAGCAGGTCAGCCCCAGCATTTT.

The chain links TRBV6-6 to TRBJ1-6; no reliable D call. The germline CDR1 and CDR2 sequences are MNHNY and SVGAGI (reference sequence). The V end was cut by 5 bases, the J end by 8 bases, with 13 bases between. The CDR3 is 14 residues long. DNA of the CDR3: TGTGCCAGCAGTGTTGAGGTGTGGGATTCACCCCTCCACTTT. Its translation is CASSVEVWDSPLHF.

DNA for the CDR3: TGTGCCAGCAGCTTTTCACGACAGGGTAAGGGCTACGAGCAGTACTTC. This sequence encodes CASSFSRQGKGYEQYF. This sequence joins TRBV11-3 and TRBJ2-7; 7 bases are shared with TRBD1. CDR3 length equals 16 residues. Germline V CDR1 and CDR2: SGHNT, YENEEA. V was pared by 3 bases and J by 3 bases, with 11 bases of the junction left unmatched. The complete variable domain, with remaining parts taken from reference TRBV11-3 and TRBJ2-7, reads EAGVVQSPRYKIIEKKQPVAFWCNPISGHNTLYWYLQNLGQGPELLIRYENEEAVDDSQLPKDRFSAERLKGVDSTLKIQPAELGDSAVYLCASSFSRQGKGYEQYFGPGTRLTVT.

The chain carries TRBV6-5 and TRBJ1-1; no reliable D call. Trimming removed 2 bases from V and 4 bases from J, with 11 bases in between. Germline lookup yields CDR1 MNHEY and CDR2 SVGAGI. The CDR3 is made up of 14 amino acids. The CDR3 sequence: CASSYAAPGTEAFF. In DNA, the CDR3 is TGTGCCAGCAGTTACGCCGCTCCGGGCACTGAAGCTTTCTTT.

The chain links TRBV18 to TRBJ1-2, with 7 bases aligning to TRBD1. V shed 3 bases, J shed 3 bases, and the junction held 4 bases outside the gene matches. This CDR3 is built from 14 residues. In germline, CDR1 is KGHSH, CDR2 LQKENI. CDR3 in amino acids: CASSPGTVYYGYTF. In DNA, the CDR3 is TGTGCCAGCTCACCCGGGACAGTCTACTATGGCTACACCTTC.

This clone was recorded only once. V usage is TRBV11-3 and J usage is TRBJ2-7; 8 positions agree with TRBD2. V dropped 5 bases and J dropped 2; count of bases not matched to a gene: 5. This CDR3 contains 14 residues. Per the germline V gene, CDR1 is SGHNT and CDR2 is YENEEA. The CDR3 loop is CASSPRGGTYEQYF. The CDR3 coding sequence is TGTGCCAGCAGCCCCCGGGGGGGAACCTACGAGCAGTACTTC. Full variable domain (rest looked up from reference TRBV11-3 and TRBJ2-7): EAGVVQSPRYKIIEKKQPVAFWCNPISGHNTLYWYLQNLGQGPELLIRYENEEAVDDSQLPKDRFSAERLKGVDSTLKIQPAELGDSAVYLCASSPRGGTYEQYFGPGTRLTVT.

V gene TRBV11-2 combines with J gene TRBJ1-1; 7 bases align to TRBD1. The trim removed 5 bases at V and 2 bases at J, leaving 5 bases unmatched. The germline V gene has CDR1 SGHAT and CDR2 FQNNGV. The CDR3 contains 14 residues. The CDR3 here is CASSLGTANTEAFF. CDR3 in DNA: TGTGCCAGCAGCCTCGGGACAGCCAACACTGAAGCTTTCTTT. The full variable domain, its missing parts supplied by reference TRBV11-2 and TRBJ1-1, is EAGVAQSPRYKIIEKRQSVAFWCNPISGHATLYWYQQILGQGPKLLIQFQNNGVVDDSQLPKDRFSAERLKGVDSTLKIQPAKLEDSAVYLCASSLGTANTEAFFGQGTRLTVV.

J is TRBJ2-1 and V is TRBV7-9; tentative D call: TRBD1 (5 bases). The CDR3 sequence is 16 residues long. Trimming removed 1 base from V and 6 bases from J, with 16 bases in between. Germline V gene lookup returns CDR1 SEHNR and CDR2 FQNEAQ (reference sequence). DNA of the CDR3: TGTGCCAGCAGCTTAGGGTTCGGGTGGGGCACCAATGAGCAGTTCTTC. It codes for CASSLGFGWGTNEQFF.